These T cell receptor beta chains were read from a single sample in a study of regulatory T cells in long-lasting Graves disease. One entry per CDR3 protein, called by TCRdb with MiXCR from the multiplex PCR reads. The table has 400,000 to 500,000 distinct CDR3 sequences, 16% seen once. These same data were also listed under a study on T cells in Graves' hyperthyroidism and ophthalmopathy.

The source was peripheral blood mononuclear cells (PBMCs), collected at new diagnosis, from a patient treated with antithyroid drugs. All receptors come from a woman younger than 35 with Graves disease. CDR3s include the opening cysteine and the closing phenylalanine or tryptophan. The D gene is left open where the match is weak. Clone sizes are given selectively: once, few, many, or a class where the clone is expanded.

len	v_gene	d_gene	j_gene	abundance	CDR3aa	CDR3nt
19	TRBV20-1	.	TRBJ2-7	.	CSARAREPGQFFRFYEQYF	TGCAGTGCTAGAGCGCGTGAACCTGGACAGTTTTTCCGATTCTACGAGCAGTACTTC
14	TRBV18	.	TRBJ1-1	many	CASSPKTVGTEAFF	TGTGCCAGCTCACCCAAAACAGTGGGAACTGAAGCTTTCTTT
15	TRBV5-1	TRBD2	TRBJ2-7	.	CASSTTGTSGNEQYF	TGCGCCAGCAGCACAACCGGGACTAGCGGGAACGAGCAGTACTTC
18	TRBV13	TRBD2	TRBJ2-3	few	CASSLGVGLAGGTYTQYF	TGTGCCAGCAGCTTAGGCGTGGGACTAGCGGGAGGGACCTATACGCAGTATTTT
12	TRBV3-1	.	TRBJ1-6	.	CASSQDFSPLHF	TGTGCCAGCAGCCAAGACTTTTCACCCCTCCACTTT
12	TRBV7-2	.	TRBJ2-1	many	CASSLDARPPFF	TGTGCCAGCAGCTTAGACGCGCGTCCGCCGTTCTTC
14	TRBV7-2	TRBD1	TRBJ1-2	.	CASSLQGAPGGYTF	TGTGCCAGCAGCTTACAGGGGGCGCCGGGGGGCTACACCTTC
14	TRBV5-1	TRBD1	TRBJ1-2	many	CASSLAQGAGGYTF	TGCGCCAGCAGCTTGGCCCAGGGGGCAGGCGGCTACACCTTC
15	TRBV7-8	.	TRBJ2-5	once	CASSLTRLKIGTQYF	TGTGCCAGCAGCTTAACGCGTCTGAAGATCGGGACCCAGTACTTC
16	TRBV27	TRBD2	TRBJ2-7	.	CASSLRLAGGAHEQYF	TGTGCCAGCAGTTTGCGGCTAGCGGGAGGGGCCCACGAGCAGTACTTC
15	TRBV2	TRBD1	TRBJ2-1	many	CASSPGQGTYNEQFF	TGTGCCAGCAGTCCGGGACAGGGAACCTACAATGAGCAGTTCTTC
17	TRBV7-9	TRBD1	TRBJ1-1	.	CASTEYGTGDLNTEAFF	TGTGCCAGCACCGAATACGGGACAGGGGACCTGAACACTGAAGCTTTCTTT
13	TRBV6-1	.	TRBJ1-5	few	CASNRDGNQPQHF	TGTGCCAGCAACCGGGACGGTAATCAGCCCCAGCATTTT
13	TRBV20-1	TRBD1	TRBJ1-5	once	CSAWTGENQPQHF	TGCAGTGCTTGGACAGGGGAGAATCAGCCCCAGCATTTT
13	TRBV3-1	.	TRBJ1-1	many	CASSQRLGVGAFF	TGTGCCAGCAGCCAACGCCTCGGGGTTGGAGCTTTCTTT
15	TRBV6-1	.	TRBJ2-2	many	CASSEEAGNTGELFF	TGTGCCAGCAGTGAGGAGGCAGGTAACACCGGGGAGCTGTTTTTT
16	TRBV11-3	TRBD2	TRBJ2-7	.	CASSLTSGRKRYEQYF	TGTGCCAGCAGCTTAACTAGCGGGAGAAAAAGATACGAGCAGTACTTC
12	TRBV30	.	TRBJ1-6	many	CAWSVDDSPLHF	TGTGCCTGGAGTGTAGATGATTCACCCCTCCACTTT
19	TRBV2	TRBD2	TRBJ2-1	.	CASTTDVWTSPLYYNEQFF	TGTGCCAGCACTACTGATGTTTGGACTAGCCCCTTATATTACAATGAGCAGTTCTTC
13	TRBV9	.	TRBJ2-3	few	CASGDSSTDTQYF	TGTGCCAGCGGGGACTCCTCCACAGATACGCAGTATTTT
18	TRBV20-1	TRBD2	TRBJ2-1	hyperexpanded	CSARDYSTTSGAYNEQFF	TGCAGTGCTAGAGATTATTCCACAACTAGCGGGGCTTACAATGAGCAGTTCTTC
16	TRBV6-5	.	TRBJ2-1	.	CASSYSIYGTYNEQFF	TGTGCCAGCAGTTACTCGATTTACGGAACCTACAATGAGCAGTTCTTC
15	TRBV15	.	TRBJ1-3	.	CATSTEKGFGNTIYF	TGTGCCACCAGCACCGAGAAGGGTTTCGGAAACACCATATATTTT
16	TRBV7-9	.	TRBJ2-4	.	CASSLYVGLAKNIQYF	TGTGCCAGCAGCTTATATGTCGGGCTAGCCAAAAACATTCAGTACTTC
10	TRBV20-1	.	TRBJ2-1	.	CSADVGEQFF	TGCAGTGCTGACGTTGGTGAGCAGTTCTTC
15	TRBV30	.	TRBJ1-1	many	CAWKRQGLGGTEAFF	TGTGCCTGGAAGAGGCAGGGTCTTGGCGGCACTGAAGCTTTCTTT
15	TRBV10-3	TRBD1	TRBJ1-1	.	CAIRQGGNRDTEAFF	TGTGCCATCCGACAGGGGGGGAATCGGGACACTGAAGCTTTCTTT
11	TRBV19	.	TRBJ2-2	.	CASYLTGELFF	TGTGCCAGTTACCTCACCGGGGAGCTGTTTTTT
21	TRBV12-3/TRBV12-4	TRBD2	TRBJ2-6	few	CASSTYPGLAGGSSGANVLTF	TGTGCCAGCAGCACATACCCGGGACTAGCGGGGGGAAGCTCTGGGGCCAACGTCCTGACTTTC
12	TRBV6-1	.	TRBJ2-1	few	CASSPPSHEQFF	TGTGCCAGCAGTCCCCCCTCGCATGAGCAGTTCTTC
16	TRBV7-3	.	TRBJ2-2	.	CASSYSRTPNTGELFF	TGTGCCAGCAGCTATTCCCGGACACCGAACACCGGGGAGCTGTTTTTT
15	TRBV7-2	.	TRBJ2-5	many	CASSLGAGVQETQYF	TGTGCCAGCAGCTTAGGGGCAGGGGTCCAAGAGACCCAGTACTTC
15	TRBV7-9	TRBD1	TRBJ2-5	.	CASIPHRGDRETQYF	TGTGCCAGCATCCCGCACAGGGGGGATAGGGAGACCCAGTACTTC
17	TRBV20-1	TRBD2	TRBJ2-1	.	CSASPGRLAGVYNEQFF	TGCAGTGCTAGCCCGGGGAGGTTAGCGGGAGTCTACAATGAGCAGTTCTTC
19	TRBV9	TRBD2	TRBJ2-2	.	CASSVELAGGPGNTGELFF	TGTGCCAGCAGCGTAGAACTAGCGGGAGGGCCGGGGAACACCGGGGAGCTGTTTTTT
13	TRBV28	TRBD1	TRBJ2-7	few	CASRPGQLAKQYF	TGTGCCAGCAGGCCGGGACAGCTTGCGAAGCAGTACTTC
15	TRBV28	TRBD1	TRBJ1-1	many	CASSAWTGPNTEAFF	TGTGCCAGCAGTGCTTGGACAGGCCCAAACACTGAAGCTTTCTTT
16	TRBV28	.	TRBJ2-1	many	CASSSAGVPRYNEQFF	TGTGCCAGCAGTTCTGCTGGGGTACCGAGGTACAATGAGCAGTTCTTC
14	TRBV4-2	TRBD1	TRBJ1-4	few	CASSPGTGREKLFF	TGTGCCAGCAGCCCTGGGACAGGGAGGGAAAAACTGTTTTTT
15	TRBV7-2	TRBD2	TRBJ2-1	many	CASSSPGLVYNEQFF	TGTGCCAGCAGTTCCCCGGGACTAGTCTACAATGAGCAGTTCTTC
13	TRBV18	TRBD1	TRBJ2-1	once	CASSTGTGVEQFF	TGTGCCAGCTCAACCGGGACAGGGGTTGAGCAGTTCTTC
14	TRBV27	.	TRBJ1-1	many	CASSLWGANTEAFF	TGTGCCAGCAGTTTATGGGGGGCGAACACTGAAGCTTTCTTT
18	TRBV6-2/TRBV6-3	TRBD2	TRBJ2-3	few	CASSYSASGSPSTDTQYF	TGTGCCAGCAGTTACTCGGCTAGCGGGAGCCCTAGCACAGATACGCAGTATTTT
13	TRBV7-9	TRBD2	TRBJ2-2	many	CATGTRNTGELFF	TGTGCCACCGGGACTAGAAACACCGGGGAGCTGTTTTTT